Below, 21 T cell receptor beta chains from the same sample are listed, as sequenced in a study of blood T cell repertoires in COVID-19. Using immunoSEQ multiplex PCR, the repertoire was profiled, and TCRdb retains in-frame clones only, with some absent. The table lists about 200,000 clones, about four fifths of them singletons. What was sequenced was peripheral blood. These receptors were collected from a woman older than 75 with COVID-19, enrolled during active disease.

This sequence joins TRBV27 and TRBJ1-1, with 7 bases that match TRBD1. CDR3 length: 15 residues. Trimming took 2 bases from V and 0 from J; bases not matched to a gene: 3. The germline V gene has CDR1 MNHEY and CDR2 SMNVEV (reference sequence). The CDR3 DNA is TGTGCCAGCAGTTTAGCCAGGGGGATGAACACTGAAGCTTTCTTT. This encodes CASSLARGMNTEAFF.

This sequence joins TRBV6-4 and TRBJ2-4, with a weak D call TRBD2 (7 bases). Trimming shortened V by 2 bases and J by 0 bases, and 17 bases separated the two germline ends. Germline CDR1 is MRHNA and CDR2 is SNTAGT. This CDR3 is 18 amino acids long. CDR3 protein: CASSDGGAGRLAKNIQYF. The CDR3 DNA follows: TGTGCCAGCAGTGACGGGGGGGCGGGGCGTTTAGCCAAAAACATTCAGTACTTC.

This chain uses TRBV5-4 with TRBJ1-5, with D tentatively TRBD1 (5 bases). The germline V and J ends were trimmed by 0 bases and 4 bases, with 11 bases remaining between them. Per the germline V gene, CDR1 is SGHNT and CDR2 is YYREEE (reference sequence). The CDR3 length is 15 residues. CDR3 DNA sequence: TGTGCCAGCAGCTTGGACCAGGGAAGGAATCAGCCCCAGCATTTT. This sequence encodes CASSLDQGRNQPQHF.

The chain recombines TRBV19 with TRBJ1-2; D perhaps matches TRBD1 (6 bases). Per germline, CDR1 LNHDA and CDR2 SQIVND (reference sequence). This CDR3 is built from 14 residues. Trimming cost V 6 bases and J 7 bases, with 18 bases left between them. CDR3: CASSTKIEGVGYTF. CDR3 bases: TGTGCCAGTAGCACCAAAATCGAGGGGGTTGGCTACACCTTC.

This chain uses TRBV5-4 with TRBJ1-3; TRBD1 is a possible D gene (6 bases). This CDR3 comprises 15 residues. The ends were cut back, 0 bases at V and 4 bases at J, with 11 bases in the middle. Germline CDR1 reads SGHNT; CDR2 reads YYREEE (reference sequence). The CDR3: CASSLDGGAGNTIYF. Here the CDR3 DNA reads TGTGCCAGCAGCTTGGATGGGGGCGCGGGAAACACCATATATTTT.

The gene calls are TRBV9 and TRBJ1-4; 8 nucleotides match TRBD1. CDR1 is SGDLS, CDR2 YYNGEE, per germline. J lost 7 bases, V lost 0 bases, and 8 bases had no gene match. The CDR3 extends over 16 amino acids. The CDR3, as DNA: TGTGCCAGCAGCGTAGCGACAGGGGAATCAGGTGAAAAACTGTTTTTT. It codes for CASSVATGESGEKLFF.

This rearrangement joins TRBV4-1 to TRBJ1-5, with 7 bases identical to TRBD1. Germline values: CDR1 MGHRA, CDR2 YSYEKL. This CDR3 contains 15 residues. J lost 7 bases, V lost 3 bases, and 9 bases had no gene match. CDR3 protein: CASSQERQGGQPQHF. CDR3 nucleotide sequence: TGCGCCAGCAGCCAGGAGCGACAGGGAGGACAGCCCCAGCATTTT.

V usage is TRBV3-1 (or the pseudogene TRBV3-2) and J usage is TRBJ1-4; D gene unclear. V lost 1 base, J lost 7 bases, and 4 bases lay in between. The CDR3 contains 12 residues. CDR1 is LGHDT and CDR2 is YNNKEL in the germline V gene (reference sequence). The CDR3 sequence: CASSQGSEKLFF. DNA for the CDR3: TGTGCCAGCAGCCAAGGCAGTGAAAAACTGTTTTTT.

Turning to this clone: This sample includes further DNA sequences coding for the same CDR3. This rearrangement joins TRBV28 to TRBJ2-5; D unclear. V lost 6 bases to trimming and J lost 4 bases, with 6 bases between them. Germline CDR1 MDHEN, CDR2 SYDVKM. This CDR3 has 11 amino acids. This CDR3 is CASSSRETQYF. CDR3 DNA sequence: TGTGCCAGCAGCTCTCGAGAGACCCAGTACTTC.

The rearrangement joins TRBV7-3 to TRBJ2-3; unclear D gene. CDR1 and CDR2 (germline): SGHTA, FQGTGA. V was pared by 4 bases and J by 1 base, with 12 bases between. This CDR3 contains 15 residues. CDR3 sequence: CASSSGSPRTDTQYF. CDR3 sequence (DNA): TGTGCCAGCAGCTCCGGGTCTCCTCGCACAGATACGCAGTATTTT.

This clone was observed a single time. This chain uses TRBV3-1 (or the pseudogene TRBV3-2) with TRBJ1-6, with D maybe TRBD1 (6 bases). The germline V and J ends were trimmed by 1 base and 9 bases, with 13 bases remaining between them. The CDR3 runs to 15 residues. Germline loops: CDR1 LGHDT, CDR2 YNNKEL (reference sequence). CDR3 nucleotides: TGTGCCAGCAGCCAAGGGGGGCCCAATGGTTCACCCCTCCACTTT. This sequence encodes CASSQGGPNGSPLHF.

J is TRBJ2-3 and V is TRBV7-9; maybe TRBD1 (6 bases). With 5 bases removed from V and 0 bases from J, the gap between germline ends came to 9 bases. Looked up from germline, CDR1 is SEHNR and CDR2 is FQNEAQ (reference sequence). The CDR3 has 14 residues. For the CDR3, the DNA is TGTGCCAGCAGCCCCAGGGGTAGCACAGATACGCAGTATTTT. This encodes CASSPRGSTDTQYF.

This clone was picked up one time. J is TRBJ2-1 and V is TRBV6-5, with TRBD2 matching 8 bases. Looked up from germline, CDR1 is MNHEY and CDR2 is SVGAGI. There are 14 residues in the CDR3. Trimming removed 10 bases from V and 14 bases from J; junction bases left unmatched: 19. The CDR3 sequence is CAIAGGTSSLLEFF. In nucleotides, the CDR3 is TGTGCCATCGCCGGCGGGACTAGTTCGTTGTTGGAGTTCTTC.

The rearrangement uses TRBV10-3 and TRBJ2-5, with 8 bases lining up with TRBD2. The CDR3 spans 13 residues. V shed 3 bases and J 6 bases; nucleotides not matched to a gene: 3. The germline gives CDR1 ENHRY, CDR2 SYGVKD. The CDR3 spells CAISDGGAKTQYF. The CDR3 bases are TGTGCCATCAGTGACGGGGGGGCAAAGACCCAGTACTTC.

The rearrangement links TRBV5-6 to TRBJ1-1, with TRBD1 matching 9 bases. With 5 bases clipped from V and 11 bases from J, the junction kept 10 bases outside the gene matches. CDR1 and CDR2 (germline): SGHDT, YYEEEE. The CDR3 extends over 13 amino acids. The DNA for the CDR3 is TGTGCCAGCAGTTTTACAGGGGGCCGGGAGGCTTTCTTT. This gives the protein CASSFTGGREAFF.

This chain joins TRBV10-1 and TRBJ1-1; no firm D call. CDR1 is WNHNN, CDR2 SYGVQD, per germline (reference sequence). V lost 6 bases and J 0 bases, leaving 8 bases between the germline ends. This CDR3 comprises 13 residues. The CDR3: CASRADMNTEAFF. The CDR3 DNA sequence: TGCGCCAGCAGGGCAGACATGAACACTGAAGCTTTCTTT.

The chain joins TRBV15 to TRBJ1-2; weak D call: TRBD1 (6 bases). Germline V gives CDR1 LNHNV, CDR2 YYDKDF (reference sequence). V lost 3 bases and J 1 base, leaving 15 bases between the germline ends. The CDR3 is 16 amino acids. In DNA, the CDR3 is TGTGCCACCAGCAGGTCCCAGGGGCGACTTAACTATGGCTACACCTTC. Protein sequence: CATSRSQGRLNYGYTF.

The chain employs TRBV5-4 and TRBJ2-7; 7 bases agree with TRBD1. The V and J ends lost 4 bases and 6 bases, in that order; junction bases with no gene match: 13. The CDR3 runs 15 residues. From germline, CDR1 is SGHNT and CDR2 YYREEE (reference sequence). CDR3 coding DNA: TGTGCCAGCAGCCCGCCGACGACAGGGTCGGCCGAGCAGTACTTC. Translating gives CASSPPTTGSAEQYF.

V and J are TRBV2 and TRBJ1-5, with a possible D match to TRBD1 (6 bases). V lost 5 bases and J 3 bases, leaving 14 bases between the germline ends. Germline loops: CDR1 SNHLY, CDR2 FYNNEI. There are 15 residues in the CDR3. The chain's CDR3 is CASSPPGQTNQPQHF. The CDR3 nucleotides read TGTGCCAGCAGTCCCCCCGGACAGACCAATCAGCCCCAGCATTTT.

The chain joins TRBV7-8 to TRBJ2-1; no clear D. This CDR3 region has 13 residues. The germline gives CDR1 SGHVS, CDR2 FQNEAQ. Trimming stripped 6 bases from V and 0 bases from J, with 6 bases between. The CDR3 nucleotides are TGTGCCAGCAGTTCCTTCTCCTACAATGAGCAGTTCTTC. Its protein product is CASSSFSYNEQFF. Supplemented by reference TRBV7-8 and TRBJ2-1, the full variable domain reads GAGVSQSPRYKVAKRGQDVALRCDPISGHVSLFWYQQALGQGPEFLTYFQNEAQLDKSGLPSDRFFAERPEGSVSTLKIQRTQQEDSAVYLCASSSFSYNEQFFGPGTRLTVL.

The gene calls are TRBV6-4 and TRBJ1-5; 7 nucleotides line up with TRBD1. Looked up from germline, CDR1 is MRHNA and CDR2 is SNTAGT. The CDR3 spans 15 residues. With V trimmed by 8 bases and J by 0 bases, 7 bases remained unmatched. The CDR3 region has the DNA TGTGCCAGCGAAAGGGACAGAAATAGCAATCAGCCCCAGCATTTT. It codes for CASERDRNSNQPQHF.